A selection of T cell receptor beta chains follows, all from one sample in a study of OX40 agonist ivuxolimab in advanced cancers. TCRdb keeps only in-frame clones here, not all; method: immunoSEQ multiplex PCR. The table includes about 84,000 clones, over 85% detected once. The sequencing here drew on CD4+ or CD8+ T cells sorted from blood, taken in a trial of the OX40 agonist ivuxolimab. The receptors come from an adult with an advanced solid tumor such as melanoma, head and neck, liver or kidney cancer. CDR3s include the opening cysteine and the closing phenylalanine or tryptophan. A D gene is named only where the DNA matches it firmly. For some rows the clone size is stated as once, few or many, or as a class when expanded; others skip it.

size: -
length: 14
D: -
J: TRBJ2-5
V: TRBV5-1
CDR3: CASSLRLLKETQYF
DNA: TGCGCCAGCAGCTTGAGGCTGTTAAAAGAGACCCAGTACTTC

size: -
length: 14
D: -
J: TRBJ1-4
V: TRBV6-5
CDR3: CASSARGTNEKLFF
DNA: TGTGCCAGCAGTGCCCGAGGAACTAATGAAAAACTGTTTTTT

size: -
length: 15
D: TRBD1
J: TRBJ1-3
V: TRBV5-6
CDR3: CASGRQGSAGNTIYF
DNA: TGTGCCAGCGGAAGACAGGGATCTGCTGGAAACACCATATATTTT

size: -
length: 15
D: -
J: TRBJ1-1
V: TRBV7-2
CDR3: CASSLTPGANTEAFF
DNA: TGTGCCAGCAGCCTGACGCCCGGGGCCAACACTGAAGCTTTCTTT

size: -
length: 16
D: TRBD2
J: TRBJ2-7
V: TRBV4-1
CDR3: CASSQVLGLGSYEQYF
DNA: TGCGCCAGCAGCCAAGTTCTAGGACTAGGTTCATACGAGCAGTACTTC

size: -
length: 14
D: -
J: TRBJ2-2
V: TRBV15
CDR3: CATSKTVNTGELFF
DNA: TGTGCCACCAGCAAGACAGTTAACACCGGGGAGCTGTTTTTT

size: -
length: 14
D: TRBD1
J: TRBJ2-7
V: TRBV7-8
CDR3: CASSLGGQYYEQYF
DNA: TGTGCCAGCAGCTTAGGGGGACAGTACTACGAGCAGTACTTC

size: -
length: 14
D: TRBD1
J: TRBJ2-1
V: TRBV11-3
CDR3: CASSARQGDGEQFF
DNA: TGTGCCAGCAGCGCCAGACAGGGGGATGGGGAGCAGTTCTTC

size: -
length: 18
D: -
J: TRBJ2-2
V: TRBV4-1
CDR3: CASSRLASQGERAGELFF
DNA: TGCGCCAGCAGCCGACTAGCTTCACAGGGGGAAAGGGCAGGGGAGCTGTTTTTT

size: -
length: 14
D: TRBD1
J: TRBJ1-4
V: TRBV9
CDR3: CASSVRQGNEKLFF
DNA: TGTGCCAGCAGCGTACGACAGGGTAATGAAAAACTGTTTTTT

size: -
length: 15
D: TRBD2
J: TRBJ2-5
V: TRBV19
CDR3: CASSIGGTNQETQYF
DNA: TGTGCCAGTAGTATCGGGGGGACTAACCAAGAGACCCAGTACTTC

size: -
length: 13
D: -
J: TRBJ2-7
V: TRBV5-1
CDR3: CASSSRPFYEQYF
DNA: TGCGCCAGCAGCTCCAGGCCGTTCTACGAGCAGTACTTC

size: few
length: 15
D: -
J: TRBJ1-1
V: TRBV19
CDR3: CASSIDWDVSTEAFF
DNA: TGTGCCAGTAGTATAGATTGGGACGTTAGTACTGAAGCTTTCTTT

size: -
length: 14
D: -
J: TRBJ1-4
V: TRBV7-9
CDR3: CASSFGQGIGGLFF
DNA: TGTGCCAGCAGCTTCGGCCAGGGAATTGGGGGACTGTTTTTT

size: -
length: 15
D: -
J: TRBJ1-4
V: TRBV4-1
CDR3: CASSQGPAVNEKLFF
DNA: TGCGCCAGCAGCCAAGGACCAGCGGTCAATGAAAAACTGTTTTTT